The clone carrying this T cell receptor (beta chain) was observed at least ten times. The antigen is unknown. This record belongs to a study of glioma-infiltrating T cells. Looking at the study overall: Presurgical dexamethasone in glioma patients lasted six or fewer days. Sequencing aimed for roughly 4.5- to 10-fold coverage of about a million peripheral T cells.

The iRepertoire nested amplicon-rescue multiplex PCR amplified TCR alpha and beta CDR3s from RNA. TCRdb reprocessed the multiplex PCR reads with MiXCR, giving one entry per CDR3 protein. In the table there are about 400,000 distinct CDR3 sequences, roughly two fifths of which are singletons. CDR3 length: 13 amino acids. Germline V gives CDR1 MNHEY, CDR2 SMNVEV (reference sequence). Trimming stripped 3 bases from V and 7 bases from J, with 10 bases between. Points from the study as a whole: Signature shared blood CDR3 motifs were enriched in low-divergence and depleted in high-divergence patients.

The TCR comes from a human donor with low-grade glioma or glioblastoma, undergoing nonglioma brain surgery, or in good health (not recorded which). The sequenced sample consisted of glioma tissue, nonneoplastic brain tissue, or PBMCs (not recorded which). The chain carries TRBV27 and TRBJ1-5; a possible D gene is TRBD1 (6 bases). The CDR3 region is CASSLGARQPQHF. Here the CDR3 DNA reads TGTGCCAGCAGTTTGGGGGCAAGGCAGCCCCAGCATTTT.